This TCR beta chain originates from a study of metastatic and nonmetastatic thyroid tumors. Overall study: Repertoires from malignant and benign thyroid patients were compared across blood and tumor or nodule tissue. Study results and caveats: Versus benign nodules, malignant thyroid tumors reportedly had significantly higher TCR beta diversity, in blood and tumor.

MiXCR was used by TCRdb to re-call the PCR reads. The sample carries about 69,000 clones, about 14% recorded once. The CDR3 is 16 residues long. Losses at the gene ends were 3 bases for V and 5 bases for J; bases not matched to a gene: 9. Germline loops: CDR1 SGHNT, CDR2 YYREEE (reference sequence). Among the patients, none had received any treatment before thyroid surgery. About this clone itself: Its antigen is undetermined.

This TCR was sampled from a male donor with papillary thyroid cancer or a benign thyroid nodule (not recorded which). Some clones in this sample may be carry-over from other donors' samples. This chain connects TRBV5-4 to TRBJ1-1, with 11 bases aligning to TRBD1. The specimen was blood. CDR3 sequence: CASSCGQGALGTEAFF. The DNA for the CDR3 is TGTGCCAGCAGCTGCGGACAGGGGGCCTTGGGAACTGAAGCTTTCTTT.